Sequencing of this T cell receptor (beta chain) was carried out in a study of cytomegalovirus exposure and HLA in healthy donors. It was with 60 Vbeta and 13 Jbeta primers that the PCR ran. Some clones are missing from TCRdb's copy, which holds only in-frame ones; the method was immunoSEQ multiplex PCR. The sample consists of around 110,000 clones, around 74% of them appearing once. Whole-study findings and limits: Other equally common chains were less clonally expanded than HLA-associated TCR beta chains, a later analysis showed. The study listed 164 cytomegalovirus-associated TCR beta chains. Common viral pathogens seemed to be connected with several of the most significant clusters, according to a later analysis. When a later analysis was performed, an Asian-associated ancestry cluster reportedly had fewer N-insertions than the roughly 700-donor mean.

Germline-derived CDR1 and CDR2 are MNHEY and SMNVEV (reference sequence). The junction had 6 bases not matched to a gene; V was cut back by 6 bases and J by 5 bases. The CDR3 runs to 13 residues. A word on this clone: Its antigen is not identified.

The chain employs TRBV27 and TRBJ1-1, with 7 bases lining up with TRBD1. The sequence came from a woman younger than 30 in good health and CMV-seronegative. The specimen sequenced was PBMCs. CDR3 DNA sequence: TGTGCCAGCAGCAAAACAGGGGATACTGAAGCTTTCTTT. Translating gives CASSKTGDTEAFF.